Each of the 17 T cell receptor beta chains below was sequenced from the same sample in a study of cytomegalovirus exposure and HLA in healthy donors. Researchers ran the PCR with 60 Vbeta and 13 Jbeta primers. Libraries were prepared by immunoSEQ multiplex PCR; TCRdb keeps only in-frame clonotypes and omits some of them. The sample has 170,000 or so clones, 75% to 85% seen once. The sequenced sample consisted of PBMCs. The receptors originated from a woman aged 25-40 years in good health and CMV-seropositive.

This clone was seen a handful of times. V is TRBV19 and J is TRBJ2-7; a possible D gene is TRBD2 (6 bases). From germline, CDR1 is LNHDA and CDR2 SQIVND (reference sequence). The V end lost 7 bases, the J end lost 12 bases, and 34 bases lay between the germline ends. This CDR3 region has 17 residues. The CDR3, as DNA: TGTGCCAGTACCAAAGCCCTTCTCCGGGACTTAAGGTCGAATCTGTACTTC. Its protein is CASTKALLRDLRSNLYF.

CDR3 DNA: TGTGCCAGCAGTTGGACTAGCGGGACTTCACAAGAGCAGTTCTTC. Residues: CASSWTSGTSQEQFF. The chain couples TRBV27 to TRBJ2-1; 12 nucleotides match TRBD2. Losses at the gene ends were 4 bases for V and 10 bases for J; bases not matched to a gene: 8. This CDR3 is built from 15 residues. Germline V gives CDR1 MNHEY, CDR2 SMNVEV (reference sequence).

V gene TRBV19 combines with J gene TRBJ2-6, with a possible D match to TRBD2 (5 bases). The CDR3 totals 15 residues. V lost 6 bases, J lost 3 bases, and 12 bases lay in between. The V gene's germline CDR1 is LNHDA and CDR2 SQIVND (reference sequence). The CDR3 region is CASRDAGHGANVLTF. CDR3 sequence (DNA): TGTGCCAGTAGGGATGCGGGTCATGGGGCCAACGTCCTGACTTTC.

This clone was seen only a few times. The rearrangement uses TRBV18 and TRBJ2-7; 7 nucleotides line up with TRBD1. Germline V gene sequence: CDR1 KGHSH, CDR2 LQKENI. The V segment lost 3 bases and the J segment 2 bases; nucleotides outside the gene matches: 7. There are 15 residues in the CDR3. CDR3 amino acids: CASSPSGQAAYEQYF. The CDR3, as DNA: TGTGCCAGCTCACCCTCTGGACAGGCCGCCTACGAGCAGTACTTC.

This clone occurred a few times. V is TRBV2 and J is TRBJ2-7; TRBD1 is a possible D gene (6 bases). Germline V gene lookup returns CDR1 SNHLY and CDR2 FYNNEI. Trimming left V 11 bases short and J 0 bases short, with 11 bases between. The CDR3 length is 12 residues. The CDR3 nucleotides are TGTGCCCTTACAGGGATCTCCTACGAGCAGTACTTC. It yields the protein CALTGISYEQYF.

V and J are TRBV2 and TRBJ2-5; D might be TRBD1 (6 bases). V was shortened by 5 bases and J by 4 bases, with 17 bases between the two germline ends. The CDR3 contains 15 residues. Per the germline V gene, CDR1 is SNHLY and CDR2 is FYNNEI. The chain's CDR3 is CASSMWRTESETQYF. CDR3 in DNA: TGTGCCAGCAGTATGTGGCGGACAGAGTCAGAGACCCAGTACTTC.

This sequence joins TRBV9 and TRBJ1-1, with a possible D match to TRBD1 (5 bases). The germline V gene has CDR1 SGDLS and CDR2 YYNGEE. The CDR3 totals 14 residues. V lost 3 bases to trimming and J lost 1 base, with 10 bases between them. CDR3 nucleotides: TGTGCCAGCAGCGGGTATCAGGGGAACACTGAAGCTTTCTTT. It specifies CASSGYQGNTEAFF.

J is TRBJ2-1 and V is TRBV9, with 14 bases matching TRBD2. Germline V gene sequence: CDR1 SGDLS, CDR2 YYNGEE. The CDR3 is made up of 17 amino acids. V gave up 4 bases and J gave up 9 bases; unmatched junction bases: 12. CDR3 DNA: TGTGCCAGCAGCCCCAGACTAGCGGGAGGGGTCCTGAGTGAGCAGTTCTTC. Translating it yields CASSPRLAGGVLSEQFF.

CDR3 sequence reads: CASSPGLADNEQFF. DNA for the CDR3: TGTGCCAGCAGCCCCGGGCTAGCGGACAATGAGCAGTTCTTC. The rearrangement joins TRBV9 to TRBJ2-1, with TRBD2 matching 7 bases. V lost 4 bases and J lost 5; bases outside the gene matches: 6. Germline V gives CDR1 SGDLS, CDR2 YYNGEE. CDR3 length: 14 amino acids.

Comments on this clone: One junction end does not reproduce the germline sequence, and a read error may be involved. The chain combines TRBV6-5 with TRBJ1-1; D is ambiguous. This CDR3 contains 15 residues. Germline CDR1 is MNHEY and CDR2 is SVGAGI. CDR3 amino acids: CASSYSAERNAEAFF. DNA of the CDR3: TGTGCCAGCAGTTACTCGGCGGAGCGGAACGCTGAAGCTTTCTTT.

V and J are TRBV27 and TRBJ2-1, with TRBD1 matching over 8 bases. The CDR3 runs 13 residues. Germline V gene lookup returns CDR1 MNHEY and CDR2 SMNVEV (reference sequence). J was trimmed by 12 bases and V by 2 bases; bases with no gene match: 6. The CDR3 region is CASSLPGQGMQFF. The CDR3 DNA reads TGTGCCAGCAGTTTACCCGGACAGGGAATGCAGTTCTTC.

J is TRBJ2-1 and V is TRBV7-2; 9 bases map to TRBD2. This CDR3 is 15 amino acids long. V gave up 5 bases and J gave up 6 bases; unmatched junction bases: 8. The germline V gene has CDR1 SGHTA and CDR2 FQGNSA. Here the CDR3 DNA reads TGTGCCAGCAGCCGCAGGGCGACTAGCGGCAATGAGCAGTTCTTC. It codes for CASSRRATSGNEQFF.

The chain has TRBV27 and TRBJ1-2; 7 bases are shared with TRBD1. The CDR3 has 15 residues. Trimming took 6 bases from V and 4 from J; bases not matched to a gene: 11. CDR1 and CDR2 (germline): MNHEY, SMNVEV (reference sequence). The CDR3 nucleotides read TGTGCCAGCAGACTTTCGAAAGGGGGCGGCTATGGCTACACCTTC. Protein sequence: CASRLSKGGGYGYTF.

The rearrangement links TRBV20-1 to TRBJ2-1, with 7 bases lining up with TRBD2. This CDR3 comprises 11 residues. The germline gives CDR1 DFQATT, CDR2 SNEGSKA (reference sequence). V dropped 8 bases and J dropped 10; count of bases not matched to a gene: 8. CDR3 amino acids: CSRDYQREQFF. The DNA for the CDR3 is TGCAGTCGGGACTACCAGCGGGAGCAGTTCTTC.

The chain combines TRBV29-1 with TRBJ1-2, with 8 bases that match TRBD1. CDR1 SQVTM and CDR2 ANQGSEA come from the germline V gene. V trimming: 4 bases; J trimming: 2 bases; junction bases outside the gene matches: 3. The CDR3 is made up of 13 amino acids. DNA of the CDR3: TGCAGCGTTGGGCAGGGGGCGAACTATGGCTACACCTTC. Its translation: CSVGQGANYGYTF.

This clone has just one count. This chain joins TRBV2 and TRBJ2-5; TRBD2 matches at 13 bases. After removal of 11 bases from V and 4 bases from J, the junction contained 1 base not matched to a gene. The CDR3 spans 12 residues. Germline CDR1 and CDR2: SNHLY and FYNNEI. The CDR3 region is CAGTSGAETQYF. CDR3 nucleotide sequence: TGTGCCGGGACTAGCGGGGCAGAGACCCAGTACTTC.

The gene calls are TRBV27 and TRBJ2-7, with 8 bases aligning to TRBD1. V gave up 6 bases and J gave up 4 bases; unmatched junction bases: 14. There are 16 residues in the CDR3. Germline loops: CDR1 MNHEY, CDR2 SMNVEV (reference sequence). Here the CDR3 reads CASRETGALGDYEQYF. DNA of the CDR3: TGTGCCAGCAGGGAGACAGGGGCCCTGGGTGATTACGAGCAGTACTTC.